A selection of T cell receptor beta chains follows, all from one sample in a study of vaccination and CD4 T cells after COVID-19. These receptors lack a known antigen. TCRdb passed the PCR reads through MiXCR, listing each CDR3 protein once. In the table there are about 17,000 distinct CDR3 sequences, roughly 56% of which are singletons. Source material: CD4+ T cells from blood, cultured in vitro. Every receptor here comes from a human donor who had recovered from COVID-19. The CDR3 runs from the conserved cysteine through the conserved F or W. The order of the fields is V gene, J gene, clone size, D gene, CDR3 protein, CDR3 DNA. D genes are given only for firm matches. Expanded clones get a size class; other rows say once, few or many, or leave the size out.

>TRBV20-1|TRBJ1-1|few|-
CSATNRVNTEAFF
TGCAGTGCTACAAACAGGGTAAACACTGAAGCTTTCTTT
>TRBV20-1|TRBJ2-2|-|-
CSARLASLANTGELFF
TGCAGTGCTAGGCTAGCGTCACTCGCGAACACCGGGGAGCTGTTTTTT
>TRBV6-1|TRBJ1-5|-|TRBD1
CASKQGGVNQPQHF
TGTGCCAGCAAACAGGGGGGAGTCAATCAGCCCCAGCATTTT
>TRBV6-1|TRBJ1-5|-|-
CASNWGRGNQPQHF
TGTGCCAGCAACTGGGGCAGGGGTAATCAGCCCCAGCATTTT
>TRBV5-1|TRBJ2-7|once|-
CASSSLPGRYEQYF
TGCGCCAGCAGCTCCCTTCCCGGGAGATACGAGCAGTACTTC
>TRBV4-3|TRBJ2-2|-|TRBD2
CASSQEQAGVAGELFF
TGCGCCAGCAGCCAAGAACAGGCGGGGGTCGCCGGGGAGCTGTTTTTT
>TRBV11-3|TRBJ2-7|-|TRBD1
CASSLVRTGEQYF
TGTGCCAGCAGCTTAGTAAGGACAGGCGAGCAGTACTTC
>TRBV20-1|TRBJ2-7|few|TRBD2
CSARPGTNSYEQYF
TGCAGTGCTAGACCCGGGACTAACTCCTACGAGCAGTACTTC
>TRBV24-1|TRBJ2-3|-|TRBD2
CATSERAGGIDTQYF
TGTGCCACCAGTGAACGAGCGGGAGGAATAGATACGCAGTATTTT
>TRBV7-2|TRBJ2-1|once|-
CASSSPGVREYNEQFF
TGTGCCAGCAGCTCCCCAGGTGTCCGGGAGTACAATGAGCAGTTCTTC
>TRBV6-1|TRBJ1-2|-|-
CASNFYGYTF
TGTGCCAGCAATTTCTATGGCTACACCTTC
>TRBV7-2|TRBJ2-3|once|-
CASSSEGANTDTQYF
TGTGCCAGCAGCTCAGAAGGAGCCAACACAGATACGCAGTATTTT
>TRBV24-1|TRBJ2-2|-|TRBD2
CATSDGLAGIASGELFF
TGTGCCACCAGTGACGGACTAGCGGGAATCGCGTCAGGGGAGCTGTTTTTT
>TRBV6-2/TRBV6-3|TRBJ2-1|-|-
CASSYLGGPSYNEQFF
TGTGCCAGCAGTTACCTAGGGGGACCCTCCTACAATGAGCAGTTCTTC
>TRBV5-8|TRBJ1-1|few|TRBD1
CASSLTGANTEAFF
TGTGCCAGCAGCTTGACAGGGGCGAACACTGAAGCTTTCTTT
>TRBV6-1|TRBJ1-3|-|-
CASSETPGAGNTIYF
TGTGCCAGCAGTGAAACCCCAGGGGCCGGAAACACCATATATTTT
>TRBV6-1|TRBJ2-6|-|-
CASSERGGANVLTF
TGTGCCAGCAGTGAGAGAGGTGGGGCCAACGTCCTGACTTTC
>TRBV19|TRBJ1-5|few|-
CASSTQSRGFNQPQHF
TGTGCCAGTAGTACGCAGTCTAGGGGCTTTAATCAGCCCCAGCATTTT
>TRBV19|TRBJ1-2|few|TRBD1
CASRVGTVDGYTF
TGTGCCAGTAGAGTCGGGACAGTAGATGGCTACACCTTC
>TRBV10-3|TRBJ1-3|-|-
CAIRQGSGNTIYF
TGTGCCATCAGGCAAGGCTCTGGAAACACCATATATTTT
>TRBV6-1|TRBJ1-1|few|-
CASRPNRAATEAFF
TGTGCCAGCAGGCCGAACAGGGCTGCCACTGAAGCTTTCTTT
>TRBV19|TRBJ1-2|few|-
CASSIYPTQGLTNYGYTF
TGTGCCAGTAGTATTTACCCCACTCAGGGACTTACTAACTATGGCTACACCTTC
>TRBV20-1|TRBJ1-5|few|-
CSARGPAWARGISNQPQHF
TGCAGTGCTAGAGGTCCGGCCTGGGCCCGAGGGATTAGCAATCAGCCCCAGCATTTT
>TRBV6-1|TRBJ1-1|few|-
CASSYVDTEAFF
TGTGCCAGCAGCTATGTGGATACTGAAGCTTTCTTT
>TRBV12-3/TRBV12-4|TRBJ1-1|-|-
CASSFQTRSAFF
TGTGCCAGCAGTTTCCAGACTCGGTCGGCTTTCTTT
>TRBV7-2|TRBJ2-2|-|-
CASSLLGIGFGELFF
TGTGCCAGCAGCTTATTAGGAATAGGGTTCGGGGAGCTGTTTTTT
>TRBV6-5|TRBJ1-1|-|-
CASSYSAGRTEAFF
TGTGCCAGCAGTTACTCTGCAGGGCGAACTGAAGCTTTCTTT
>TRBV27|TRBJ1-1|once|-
CASSGTFMNTEAFF
TGTGCCAGCAGTGGGACATTCATGAACACTGAAGCTTTCTTT
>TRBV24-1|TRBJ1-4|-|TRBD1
CATSPLGTGRSEKLFF
TGTGCCACCAGCCCCCTGGGGACAGGTCGGAGTGAAAAACTGTTTTTT
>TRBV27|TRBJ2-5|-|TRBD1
CASSPSRAGGVGTQYF
TGTGCCAGCAGTCCCAGTCGGGCAGGGGGCGTTGGGACCCAGTACTTC
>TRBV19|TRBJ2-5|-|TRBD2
CASSIPWTSGGEETQYF
TGTGCCAGTAGTATTCCTTGGACTAGCGGGGGAGAAGAGACCCAGTACTTC
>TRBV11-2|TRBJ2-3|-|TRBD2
CASSLTVAGSHIDKDTQYF
TGTGCCAGCAGCTTAACGGTAGCGGGATCTCATATCGACAAGGATACGCAGTATTTT
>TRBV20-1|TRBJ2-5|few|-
CSAATRDGQETQYF
TGCAGTGCTGCAACTAGGGACGGCCAAGAGACCCAGTACTTC
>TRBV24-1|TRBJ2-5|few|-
CATSDPKDSGETQYF
TGTGCCACCAGTGATCCTAAGGACAGCGGAGAGACCCAGTACTTC
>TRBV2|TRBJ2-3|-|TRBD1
CASSARDSYGDTQYF
TGTGCCAGCAGTGCACGGGACAGCTACGGAGATACGCAGTATTTT
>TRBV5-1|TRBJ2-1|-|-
CASSLDSGLSYNEQFF
TGCGCCAGCAGCTTGGATTCAGGGCTCTCCTACAATGAGCAGTTCTTC
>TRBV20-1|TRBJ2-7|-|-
CSATYDRIYEQYF
TGCAGTGCCACTTACGACAGGATCTACGAGCAGTACTTC
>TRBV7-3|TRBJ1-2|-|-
CASSFKFRIGGTYGYTF
TGTGCCAGCAGCTTTAAATTCCGGATCGGGGGGACCTATGGCTACACCTTC
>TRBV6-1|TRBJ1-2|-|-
CASSAQYGYTF
TGTGCCAGCAGTGCGCAGTATGGCTACACCTTC
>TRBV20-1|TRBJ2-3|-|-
CSARVGGTDTQYF
TGCAGTGCTAGAGTGGGAGGCACAGATACGCAGTATTTT
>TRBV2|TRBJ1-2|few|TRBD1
CASSTDRNYGYTF
TGTGCCAGCAGTACGGACAGGAACTATGGCTACACCTTC
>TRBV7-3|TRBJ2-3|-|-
CASSLTGLPDTQYF
TGTGCCAGCAGCTTAACTGGCCTGCCAGATACGCAGTATTTT
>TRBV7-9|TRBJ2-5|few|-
CASSLGRAGLQETQYF
TGTGCCAGCAGCTTAGGGAGGGCGGGGCTCCAAGAGACCCAGTACTTC
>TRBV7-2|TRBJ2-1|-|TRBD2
CASSEGLAGANEQFF
TGTGCCAGCAGCGAAGGACTAGCGGGGGCCAATGAGCAGTTCTTC
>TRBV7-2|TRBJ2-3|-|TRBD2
CASSFLAGVATDTQYF
TGTGCCAGCAGCTTCTTAGCGGGGGTGGCCACAGATACGCAGTATTTT
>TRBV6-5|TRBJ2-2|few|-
CASSYSILGDTGELFF
TGTGCCAGCAGTTACTCGATTTTGGGGGACACCGGGGAGCTGTTTTTT
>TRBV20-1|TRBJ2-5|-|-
CSAKPQQETQYF
TGCAGTGCTAAGCCCCAACAAGAGACCCAGTACTTC
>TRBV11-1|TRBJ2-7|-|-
CASSLRPSGNSYEQYF
TGTGCCAGCAGCCTTCGACCGTCGGGCAACTCCTACGAGCAGTACTTC
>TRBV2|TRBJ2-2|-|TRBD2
CASKRGGGTGELFF
TGTGCCAGCAAGCGGGGGGGCGGCACCGGGGAGCTGTTTTTT
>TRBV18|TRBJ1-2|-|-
CASHNDPVGGYTF
TGTGCCAGCCATAACGACCCGGTGGGTGGCTACACCTTC
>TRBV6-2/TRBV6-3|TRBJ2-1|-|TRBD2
CTSSKGSGRGNEQFF
TGTACCAGCAGCAAAGGGAGCGGGAGGGGCAATGAGCAGTTCTTC
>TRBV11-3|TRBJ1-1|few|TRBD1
CASSPGQGVNTEAFF
TGTGCCAGCAGCCCGGGACAGGGGGTGAACACTGAAGCTTTCTTT
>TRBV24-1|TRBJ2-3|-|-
CATSDPTRDGGSTDTQYF
TGTGCCACCAGTGACCCGACAAGGGATGGGGGGAGCACAGATACGCAGTATTTT
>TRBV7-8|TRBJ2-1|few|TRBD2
CASSLVGGSTNEQFF
TGTGCCAGCAGCTTAGTGGGCGGGAGTACGAATGAGCAGTTCTTC
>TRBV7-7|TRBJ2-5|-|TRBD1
CASSLKRDRGETQYF
TGTGCTAGCAGCTTAAAGCGAGACAGGGGCGAGACCCAGTACTTC